This TCR beta chain is from a study of shared clonotypes between healthy human individuals. Germline V lookup: CDR1 MNHNS, CDR2 SASEGT. The CDR3 is 16 amino acids. Trimming took 2 bases from V and 4 from J, leaving 17 bases between them. Sequenced by immunoSEQ multiplex PCR; TCRdb stores in-frame clones only, minus some. The sample consists of 2 million to 3 million clones, 93% of them appearing once. Sequencing was carried out using naive CD4+ T cells from PBMCs. The subset here: CD45RA+ positively selected. The V and J genes are TRBV6-1 and TRBJ1-1, with D tentatively TRBD1 (5 bases). The clonotype was recovered from a man younger than 30 in good health. Some clones in this sample may be carry-over from other donors' samples. This chain's CDR3 is CASSELGGGGSTEAFF. The DNA for the CDR3 is TGTGCCAGCAGTGAACTGGGGGGTGGGGGAAGCACTGAAGCTTTCTTT.